Listed below are T cell receptor beta chains from one sample, sequenced in a study of CD8 T cells in ankylosing spondylitis. MiXCR, run by TCRdb on the 5' RACE reads, gives a single entry per CDR3 protein. Altogether 150,000 to 200,000 distinct CDR3 sequences are present, under 14% being singletons, with the ten largest covering 29%. The specimen sequenced was blood, either unsorted or a sorted T cell fraction (not recorded which). These receptors were taken from a male donor with ankylosing spondylitis or in good health (not recorded which). The CDR3 runs from the conserved cysteine through the conserved F or W. The order of the fields is V gene, J gene, clone size, D gene, CDR3 DNA, CDR3 protein. A D gene is named only where the DNA matches it firmly. Size values are once, few and many counts, or a class for expanded clones, and some rows have none.

TRBV2	TRBJ2-3	many	TRBD1	TGTGCCAGCAGGGGCCGGGACAGGGGCACAGATACGCAGTATTTT	CASRGRDRGTDTQYF
TRBV7-2	TRBJ2-5	few	TRBD2	TGTGCCAGCAGCTTAGTGGGCACGGCGGGGGGGCTCGAGACCCAGTACTTC	CASSLVGTAGGLETQYF
TRBV6-1	TRBJ2-7	few	-	TGTGCCAGCAGCCCCTACGGACAGATCGACTACGAGCAGTACTTC	CASSPYGQIDYEQYF
TRBV29-1	TRBJ1-1	many	-	TGCACCGTGGGGGGGATTAGAGAGACTGAAGCTTTCTTT	CTVGGIRETEAFF
TRBV19	TRBJ2-1	-	TRBD2	TGTGCCAGTAGTATAGGCGGGAGCCCTCCTTGGGAGCAGTTCTTC	CASSIGGSPPWEQFF
TRBV2	TRBJ2-5	many	TRBD1	TGTGCCAGCAGTGAAAGGGACAGGGGCCAAGAGACCCAGTACTTC	CASSERDRGQETQYF
TRBV15	TRBJ1-6	few	-	TGTGCCACCAGCAGAGCGCAGGGTTTAAATTCACCCCTCCACTTT	CATSRAQGLNSPLHF
TRBV6-1	TRBJ2-2	many	TRBD1	TGTGCCAGCAGATCGGGACAGTATACCGGGGAGCTGTTTTTT	CASRSGQYTGELFF
TRBV27	TRBJ2-1	-	-	TGTGCCAGCAGTTTCCCCGGACATGAGCAGTTCTTC	CASSFPGHEQFF
TRBV7-9	TRBJ1-1	-	-	TGTGCCAGCAGCTCACAGACTAGGCAGACTGAAGCTTTCTTT	CASSSQTRQTEAFF
TRBV18	TRBJ2-5	many	-	TGTGCCAGCTCACCTGGTGTGGGGGGCCGGATGCAAGAGACCCAGTACTTC	CASSPGVGGRMQETQYF
TRBV20-1	TRBJ2-3	many	TRBD1	TGCAGTGCTAGCGTAGAGGGGGCCGTAGATACGCAGTATTTT	CSASVEGAVDTQYF
TRBV27	TRBJ2-1	few	-	TGTGCCAGCGTCAGACAGGGTGGGGCGGGAAGTCTCGATGAGCAGTTCTTC	CASVRQGGAGSLDEQFF
TRBV2	TRBJ2-7	many	-	TGTGCCAGCAGTTTTGATATCCAGGGCGAGCAGTACTTC	CASSFDIQGEQYF
TRBV6-1	TRBJ2-7	once	TRBD1	TGTGCCACCGTTCCGGGACAGCTGGCCTACGAGCAGTACTTC	CATVPGQLAYEQYF
TRBV7-2	TRBJ1-2	few	TRBD1	TGTGCCAGCAGCCTAACAAGCGGACAGGGGGGATATGGCTACACCTTC	CASSLTSGQGGYGYTF
TRBV9	TRBJ2-2	many	-	TGTGCCAGCAGCGTCTTGGGCGGGGAGCTGTTTTTT	CASSVLGGELFF
TRBV7-2	TRBJ2-2	few	TRBD2	TGTGCCAGCAGCTTAGCAGCGGGGGTGAACACCGGGGAGCTGTTTTTT	CASSLAAGVNTGELFF
TRBV7-9	TRBJ2-2	few	-	TGTGCCAGCAGCTTTGTCCCCGGGGAGCTGTTTTTT	CASSFVPGELFF
TRBV29-1	TRBJ2-7	many	-	TGCAGCGTTGATGGGGGAGAGCAGTACTTC	CSVDGGEQYF
TRBV5-1	TRBJ2-7	-	-	TGCGCCAGCAGCTTGGAGACGGGGCCCTCCTACGAGCAGTACTTC	CASSLETGPSYEQYF
TRBV5-6	TRBJ2-3	-	TRBD2	TGTGCCAGCAGCCAGACTAGCGGGGGGCTGAGCACAGATACGCAGTATTTT	CASSQTSGGLSTDTQYF
TRBV9	TRBJ1-1	many	-	TGTGCCAGCAGCGTAGGCCCAGGGGCTATCACTGAAGCTTTCTTT	CASSVGPGAITEAFF
TRBV6-6	TRBJ1-3	many	-	TGTGCCAGCAGTAAGAACCGGGACGGAGGCTCTGGAAACACCATATATTTT	CASSKNRDGGSGNTIYF
TRBV9	TRBJ1-5	-	-	TGTGCCAGCAGCGCAGATGAGGGACGCCAGCCCCAGCATTTT	CASSADEGRQPQHF
TRBV5-6	TRBJ2-3	-	TRBD2	TGTGCCAGCAGCTTGGACGGGGGGTTGAGCACAGATACGCAGTATTTT	CASSLDGGLSTDTQYF
TRBV2	TRBJ1-2	-	TRBD1	TGTGCCAGCAGTGAAGCAGGGACAGGAGGTGGCTACACCTTC	CASSEAGTGGGYTF
TRBV20-1	TRBJ2-7	many	-	TGCAGTGCTAGAGGGCTCTCCTACGAGCAGTACTTC	CSARGLSYEQYF
TRBV7-2	TRBJ1-1	many	-	TGTGCCAGCAGCTTAGCTGGACTCGGGAACACCCCAAGGGAGGCTTTCTTT	CASSLAGLGNTPREAFF
TRBV20-1	TRBJ2-5	-	TRBD2	TGCAGTGCTAGGCTAGCGGGGGGGTCGTACCAAGAGACCCAGTACTTC	CSARLAGGSYQETQYF
TRBV29-1	TRBJ2-1	-	-	TGCAGCGTTGGGAGCGCCGGGGTAAATGAGCAGTTCTTC	CSVGSAGVNEQFF
TRBV6-1	TRBJ1-2	many	TRBD1	TGTGCCAGCAGTCGGACCTCCTCCTCGGGACAGGATGGCTACACCTTC	CASSRTSSSGQDGYTF
TRBV6-1	TRBJ2-1	-	TRBD1	TGTGCCAGCAGTGAGGGACAGGGTATACGCAATGAGCAGTTCTTC	CASSEGQGIRNEQFF
TRBV30	TRBJ2-7	-	TRBD2	TGTGCCTGGAGTGATCCATGGGGGGGTGAGACACACGAGCAGTACTTC	CAWSDPWGGETHEQYF
TRBV12-3/TRBV12-4	TRBJ1-1	many	-	TGTGCCAGCAGGGGCCCCACAGTCATGAACACTGAAGCTTTCTTT	CASRGPTVMNTEAFF
TRBV6-2/TRBV6-3	TRBJ1-2	many	-	TGTGCCAGCAGTTTCCGGATGCCTAACTATGGCTACACCTTC	CASSFRMPNYGYTF
TRBV7-6	TRBJ1-5	few	TRBD1	TGTGCCAGCAGCCCCCGACAGGGTCGAGGACAGCCCCAGCATTTT	CASSPRQGRGQPQHF
TRBV7-8	TRBJ1-1	many	-	TGTGCCAGCAGCTTAGTAGGGCCGAACACTGAAGCTTTCTTT	CASSLVGPNTEAFF
TRBV12-3/TRBV12-4	TRBJ2-5	-	TRBD1	TGTGCCAGCAGTTTTCATTTGACAGGGACAGGAAAAGAGACCCAGTACTTC	CASSFHLTGTGKETQYF
TRBV12-3/TRBV12-4	TRBJ1-2	many	TRBD1	TGTGCCAGCAGTCCGGACAGGGGGCTGGGTGGCTACACCTTC	CASSPDRGLGGYTF
TRBV11-2	TRBJ2-5	few	-	TGTGCCAGCAGCTTACTCGGCAGGTACCAAGAGACCCAGTACTTC	CASSLLGRYQETQYF
TRBV5-6	TRBJ2-7	few	-	TGTGCCAGCAGCTTGGGTGCAGGGAACGAGCAGTACTTC	CASSLGAGNEQYF
TRBV9	TRBJ1-2	many	-	TGTGCCAGCAGCGTAGCTCGGGACGTCCGCCCTAACTATGGCTACACCTTC	CASSVARDVRPNYGYTF
TRBV5-1	TRBJ2-7	-	TRBD1	TGCGCCAGCAGCCGCAAGACAGGGAGCGACTACGAGCAGTACTTC	CASSRKTGSDYEQYF
TRBV5-1	TRBJ1-1	few	-	TGCGCCAGCAGAATTTTCCCACACCAGGGACACACTGAAGCTTTCTTT	CASRIFPHQGHTEAFF
TRBV5-6	TRBJ1-2	many	TRBD1	TGTGCCAGCAGCTTGGTCGCTCCCCCAGGGGGCGCGAGAAACTATGGCTACACCTTC	CASSLVAPPGGARNYGYTF
TRBV5-6	TRBJ2-5	many	TRBD2	TGTGCCAGCAGCTTGGGGACTAGCGGGAGGGCCTGGTACTTC	CASSLGTSGRAWYF
TRBV3-1	TRBJ1-2	many	TRBD1	TGTGCCAGCAGCCAGGTGACAGGGGTAGCCTATGGCTACACCTTC	CASSQVTGVAYGYTF
TRBV27	TRBJ2-1	many	-	TGTGCCAGCAGTTTAGGGCAGGGACGCAATGAGCAGTTCTTC	CASSLGQGRNEQFF
TRBV9	TRBJ2-5	-	-	TGTGCCAGCAGCGAGGGACACCGTGAAGAGACCCAGTACTTC	CASSEGHREETQYF
TRBV6-1	TRBJ2-3	-	TRBD2	TGTGCCAGCAGTACGACTAGCGGGGGGCTATACACAGATACGCAGTATTTT	CASSTTSGGLYTDTQYF
TRBV4-3	TRBJ2-1	many	TRBD1	TGCGCCAGCAGCCATTTAGGGGGCATGGGCGCAAATGAGCAGTTCTTC	CASSHLGGMGANEQFF
TRBV5-6	TRBJ2-2	-	TRBD2	TGTGCCAGCAGCTTGGGCGGGAGGGCCGGTTGCACCGGGGAGCTGTTTTTT	CASSLGGRAGCTGELFF
TRBV7-6	TRBJ2-2	-	-	TGTGCCAGCAGCCCCTATAGTAAGAACGGGGAGCTGTTTTTT	CASSPYSKNGELFF
TRBV6-2/TRBV6-3	TRBJ2-1	-	-	TGTGCCAGCAAGGGGGGCCTATCTGACAATGAGCAGTTCTTC	CASKGGLSDNEQFF
TRBV12-3/TRBV12-4	TRBJ1-1	many	-	TGTGCCAGCACCTGGGCGGGGGTGGGGAACACTGAAGCTTTCTTT	CASTWAGVGNTEAFF